Given below is one T cell receptor (beta chain) in context. The data were taken from a study of blood T cell repertoires in COVID-19. About the research overall: PBMCs, B-cell-depleted T cells, or T cells provided the cDNA or gDNA that made up the material.

Those who participated ranged in age from about 18 to 89 years and resided in 20 to 30 US areas. Authors' methods: Researchers report that nucleated cell counts were estimated from reference gene primer amplification. Repertoires were generated with immunoSEQ multiplex PCR, while TCRdb's copy carries only in-frame clones and drops some. The DNA was the basis for D and trimming; V, J and clone size are from that table. The table lists approximately 260,000 clones, 75% to 90% of them singletons. The length of the CDR3 is 16 residues. Germline V gene lookup returns CDR1 LGHNA and CDR2 YNFKEQ. V gave up 3 bases and J gave up 3 bases, with 17 bases separating them.

The chain joins TRBV4-2 to TRBJ1-1; no clear D gene. The TCR originated in a woman aged 40 to 55 with acute COVID-19. Sequencing used PBMCs or T cells enriched from blood (not recorded which). In nucleotides, the CDR3 is TGTGCCAGCAGCCACCTGGAAGGACGCGGGGACACTGAAGCTTTCTTT. This encodes CASSHLEGRGDTEAFF.